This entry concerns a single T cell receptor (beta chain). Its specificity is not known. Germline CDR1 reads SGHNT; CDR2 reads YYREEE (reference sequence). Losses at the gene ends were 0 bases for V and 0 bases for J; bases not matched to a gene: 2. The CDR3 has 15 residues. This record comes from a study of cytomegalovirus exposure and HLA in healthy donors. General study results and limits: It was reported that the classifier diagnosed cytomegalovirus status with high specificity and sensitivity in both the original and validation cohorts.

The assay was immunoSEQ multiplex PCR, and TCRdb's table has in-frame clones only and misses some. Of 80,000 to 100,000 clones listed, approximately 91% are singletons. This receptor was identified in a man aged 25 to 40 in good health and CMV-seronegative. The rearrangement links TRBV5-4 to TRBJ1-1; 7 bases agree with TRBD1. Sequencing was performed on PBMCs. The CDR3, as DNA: TGTGCCAGCAGCTTGGCCGGGACAGTGAACACTGAAGCTTTCTTT. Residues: CASSLAGTVNTEAFF.